The 3 T cell receptor beta chains below all came from one sample that was sequenced in a study of T cells after yellow fever vaccination. From the 5' RACE reads, TCRdb called clonotypes with MiXCR, one entry per CDR3 protein. The sample consists of approximately 580,000 distinct CDR3 sequences, about 17% of them appearing once. The source material was PBMCs, sampled more than 4 days after the first yellow fever vaccination. The source is a man between 18 and 35 years old who received the YFV17D yellow fever vaccine.

The rearrangement joins TRBV7-2 to TRBJ2-2; no clear D gene. The CDR3 length is 13 residues. The V gene's germline CDR1 is SGHTA and CDR2 FQGNSA. The V end was cut by 5 bases, the J end by 4 bases, with 8 bases between. The DNA of the CDR3 is TGTGCCAGCAGCCTTGAGCGCACCGGGGAGCTGTTTTTT. This codes for CASSLERTGELFF.

This clonotype was observed a handful of times. The V gene is TRBV7-2, the J gene TRBJ1-2, with D unresolved. The CDR3 length is 17 residues. Trimming shortened V by 0 bases and J by 3 bases, and 17 bases separated the two germline ends. Per the germline V gene, CDR1 is SGHTA and CDR2 is FQGNSA. The CDR3 loop reads CASSLALSRPPHYGYTF. DNA of the CDR3: TGTGCCAGCAGCTTAGCGCTTTCACGTCCTCCCCACTATGGCTACACCTTC.

The chain recombines TRBV18 with TRBJ1-1; the D is unclear. CDR3 length: 12 residues. Germline assignment: CDR1 KGHSH and CDR2 LQKENI. The V end lost 9 bases, the J end lost 5 bases, and 13 bases lay between the germline ends. CDR3 sequence reads: CASTSSRTEAFF. In nucleotides, the CDR3 is TGTGCCAGTACAAGCTCGAGGACTGAAGCTTTCTTT.